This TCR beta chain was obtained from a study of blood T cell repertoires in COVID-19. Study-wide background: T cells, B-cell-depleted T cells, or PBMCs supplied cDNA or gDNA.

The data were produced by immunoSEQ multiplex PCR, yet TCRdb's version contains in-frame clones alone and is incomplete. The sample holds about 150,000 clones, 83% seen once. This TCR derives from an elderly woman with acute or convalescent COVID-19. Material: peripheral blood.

In nucleotides, the CDR3 is TGTGCCAGCAGTGAAGCGCCCAGGGGCTATGGCTACACCTTC. This sequence encodes CASSEAPRGYGYTF. V and J are TRBV2 and TRBJ1-2; D perhaps matches TRBD1 (6 bases). The CDR3 spans 14 residues. Trimming stripped 0 bases from V and 4 bases from J, with 9 bases between. Looked up from germline, CDR1 is SNHLY and CDR2 is FYNNEI.